The rows below give T cell receptor beta chains drawn from one sample of a study of shared T cell receptors in the human thymus. Clones were read by immunoSEQ multiplex PCR, and TCRdb kept only the in-frame ones, dropping some. The table records hundreds of thousands of clones, 70% to 90% of them present only once. The sample was also linked to a second study, of human thymus T cells.

The material sequenced was thymocytes. These receptors were collected from a boy younger than two with a congenital heart defect. Both conserved end residues are part of each CDR3. D genes are given only for firm matches. The size field is filled for only some rows; it gives once, few, many or a size class.

clone_size j_call d_call v_call cdr3_aa cdr3_nt
once TRBJ2-5 TRBD2 TRBV27 CASAASGRGKTQYF TGTGCCAGCGCGGCTAGCGGGAGGGGGAAGACCCAGTACTTC
NA TRBJ2-1 TRBD1 TRBV2 CASSEKGARSYNEQFF TGTGCCAGCAGTGAGAAGGGGGCGAGGTCCTACAATGAGCAGTTCTTC
NA TRBJ1-1 NA TRBV7-6 CASSHTVNTEAFF TGTGCCAGCAGTCATACAGTGAACACTGAAGCTTTCTTT
NA TRBJ2-4 TRBD2 TRBV4-2 CASGEGLVSSAARDIQYF TGTGCCAGCGGGGAGGGACTTGTGTCTTCCGCGGCGAGGGACATTCAGTACTTC
once TRBJ2-1 TRBD1 TRBV12-5 CASGFRPGRRDSYSYNEQFF TGTGCTAGTGGTTTTAGGCCCGGGCGAAGGGACAGCTACTCCTACAATGAGCAGTTCTTC
NA TRBJ1-3 TRBD1 TRBV5-1 CASSLAVTGLNTIYF TGCGCCAGCAGCTTGGCCGTGACAGGGTTAAACACCATATATTTT
NA TRBJ2-3 NA TRBV27 CASVPKRGTDTQYF TGTGCCAGCGTTCCCAAGCGGGGCACAGATACGCAGTATTTT
few TRBJ1-1 TRBD1 TRBV19 CASTQQGRLTEAFF TGTGCCAGTACCCAACAGGGGAGGCTAACTGAAGCTTTCTTT
NA TRBJ1-4 NA TRBV5-1 CASSLETGRLFF TGCGCCAGCAGCTTGGAAACAGGGCGACTGTTTTTT
NA TRBJ2-1 NA TRBV18 CASSPAGSRGNEQFF TGTGCCAGCTCACCCGCCGGGTCAAGGGGCAATGAGCAGTTCTTC
NA TRBJ2-7 TRBD2 TRBV6-6 CASKMKSGSSYEQYF TGTGCCAGCAAAATGAAAAGCGGGAGCTCCTACGAGCAGTACTTC
once TRBJ1-2 NA TRBV6-5 CASSYRIQASLYGYTF TGTGCCAGCAGTTACCGAATCCAGGCTTCCCTCTATGGCTACACCTTC
NA TRBJ2-5 TRBD2 TRBV4-3 CASSRLAGPGETQYF TGCGCCAGCAGCCGCTTAGCGGGACCTGGTGAGACCCAGTACTTC
NA TRBJ1-1 NA TRBV27 CASSSTGAGDTEAFF TGTGCCAGCAGTTCGACTGGAGCAGGGGACACTGAAGCTTTCTTT
NA TRBJ2-3 TRBD1 TRBV14 CASSHRDRGRDTQYF TGTGCCAGCAGCCACCGGGACAGGGGGAGGGATACGCAGTATTTT
NA TRBJ2-1 NA TRBV11-3 CASSLAAQYHNEQFF TGTGCCAGCAGCTTAGCGGCACAGTACCACAATGAGCAGTTCTTC
few TRBJ2-7 NA TRBV10-3 CASGDSYEQYF TGTGCCTCGGGGGACTCCTACGAGCAGTACTTC
NA TRBJ2-5 TRBD2 TRBV6-6 CASRYTGTSCRETQYF TGTGCCAGCAGGTACACCGGGACTAGCTGCCGGGAGACCCAGTACTTC
NA TRBJ2-2 TRBD2 TRBV4-2 CASSQERSGAGGPGELFF TGTGCCAGCAGCCAAGAGAGGTCGGGGGCGGGAGGACCCGGGGAGCTGTTTTTT
NA TRBJ2-3 NA TRBV27 CASSLLASTDTQYF TGTGCCAGCAGTTTACTGGCTAGCACAGATACGCAGTATTTT
NA TRBJ2-7 NA TRBV7-8 CASSFRRDSHYEQYF TGTGCCAGCAGCTTCCGGAGGGACAGTCACTACGAGCAGTACTTC
NA TRBJ2-3 TRBD2 TRBV4-3 CASSQDPGTSGDTQYF TGCGCCAGCAGCCAAGATCCCGGGACTAGCGGCGATACGCAGTATTTT